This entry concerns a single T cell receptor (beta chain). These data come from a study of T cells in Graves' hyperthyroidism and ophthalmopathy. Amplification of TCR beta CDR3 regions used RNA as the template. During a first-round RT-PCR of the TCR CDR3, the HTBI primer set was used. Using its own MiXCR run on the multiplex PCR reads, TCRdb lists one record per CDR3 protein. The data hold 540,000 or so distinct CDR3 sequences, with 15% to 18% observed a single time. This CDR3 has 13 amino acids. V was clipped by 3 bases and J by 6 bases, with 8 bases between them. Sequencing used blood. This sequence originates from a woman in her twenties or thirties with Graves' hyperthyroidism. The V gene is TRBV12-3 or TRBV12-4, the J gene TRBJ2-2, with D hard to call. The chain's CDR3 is CASSFRNAGELFF. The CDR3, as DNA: TGTGCCAGCAGTTTTAGAAACGCCGGGGAGCTGTTTTTT.